The 5 T cell receptor beta chains given below trace back to one sample, sequenced in a study of vaccination effects on CD4 cells after COVID-19. Generated by immunoSEQ multiplex PCR, the TCRdb table keeps only in-frame clones and is missing some. In the table there are 40,000 to 45,000 clones, 70% of which are singletons. Their antigens are not known. With the ViraFEST assay, the study expanded antigen-specific CD4+ T cells using viral peptide pools, then sequenced them. With roughly 9 days of culture completed, CD4+ T cells were isolated. Nucleocapsid antibodies were negative in the vaccine recipients, who had never had SARS-CoV-2 infection. This specimen was CD4+ T cells from PBMCs cultured with HCoV-OC43 spike peptides, taken before COVID-19 vaccination. Subset: HCoV-OC43 spike overlapping peptide pool stimulation. Every receptor here comes from a human donor who received a COVID-19 vaccine.

This clone was seen more than once but under ten times. The genes are TRBV18 and TRBJ2-7; 7 bases align to TRBD2. V gave up 1 base and J gave up 2 bases; unmatched junction bases: 5. In germline, CDR1 is KGHSH, CDR2 LQKENI. This CDR3 spans 15 amino acids. CDR3 DNA: TGTGCCAGCTCACCACGGGACTATGAAGCCTACGAGCAGTACTTC. It translates to CASSPRDYEAYEQYF.

The V call is TRBV7-2, the J call TRBJ2-5; 8 bases are a match to TRBD2. The CDR3 runs to 17 residues. Germline CDR1 and CDR2: SGHTA and FQGNSA. J gave up 6 bases and V 3 bases, and 15 bases lay outside the gene matches. The CDR3: CASSFKPRRGGGQTQYF. Here the CDR3 DNA reads TGTGCCAGCAGCTTCAAACCCCGACGGGGGGGCGGACAGACCCAGTACTTC.

With regard to this clone: Mismatch with germline at one junction end may stem from a read error. The chain joins TRBV29-1 to TRBJ2-1; possible D gene TRBD1, 5 bases. The CDR3 contains 11 residues. Germline V gene lookup returns CDR1 SQVTM and CDR2 ANQGSEA. This chain's CDR3 is CTVGHYNEQFF. In DNA form, the CDR3 reads TGTACGGTGGGGCACTACAATGAGCAGTTCTTC.

This clone has more than one count but fewer than ten. The V gene is TRBV2, the J gene TRBJ1-2; tentative D call: TRBD1 (6 bases). V was trimmed by 8 bases and J by 4 bases, leaving 11 bases between them. This CDR3 has 12 amino acids. The germline CDR1 and CDR2 sequences are SNHLY and FYNNEI. CDR3 residues: CASRQGTYGYTF. Written as DNA, the CDR3 is TGTGCCAGCCGTCAGGGGACCTATGGCTACACCTTC.

The rearrangement joins TRBV7-2 to TRBJ2-1, with TRBD2 identical over 7 bases. The CDR3 runs to 15 residues. V trimming: 1 base; J trimming: 7 bases; junction bases outside the gene matches: 7. Looked up from germline, CDR1 is SGHTA and CDR2 is FQGNSA. DNA for the CDR3: TGTGCCAGCAGCTTAGTCTCAGGGCGGGAGAATGAGCAGTTCTTC. As protein: CASSLVSGRENEQFF.